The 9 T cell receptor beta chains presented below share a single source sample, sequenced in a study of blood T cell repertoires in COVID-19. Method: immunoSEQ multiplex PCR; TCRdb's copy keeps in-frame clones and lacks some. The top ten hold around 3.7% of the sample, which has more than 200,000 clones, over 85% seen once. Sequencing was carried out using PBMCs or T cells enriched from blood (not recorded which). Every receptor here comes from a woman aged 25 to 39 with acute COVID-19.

CDR3 in DNA: TGTGCCAGCTCACCACAGGGGTCTGGAAACACCATATATTTT. Protein sequence: CASSPQGSGNTIYF. The rearrangement links TRBV18 to TRBJ1-3, with a weak D call TRBD1 (5 bases). The V and J ends lost 1 base and 1 base respectively, with 5 bases between them. The germline V gene has CDR1 KGHSH and CDR2 LQKENI. The CDR3 extends over 14 amino acids.

CDR3 coding DNA: TGCAGCGGCCAGGCTAACTATGGCTACACCTTC. It is translated as CSGQANYGYTF. The chain employs TRBV29-1 and TRBJ1-2; D unresolved. V was cut by 7 bases and J by 0 bases, with 6 bases left in between. There are 11 residues in the CDR3. Germline V gene lookup returns CDR1 SQVTM and CDR2 ANQGSEA. The full variable domain, its missing parts supplied by reference TRBV29-1 and TRBJ1-2, is SAVISQKPSRDICQRGTSLTIQCQVDSQVTMMFWYRQQPGQSLTLIATANQGSEATYESGFVIDKFPISRPNLTFSTLTVSNMSPEDSSIYLCSGQANYGYTFGSGTRLTVV.

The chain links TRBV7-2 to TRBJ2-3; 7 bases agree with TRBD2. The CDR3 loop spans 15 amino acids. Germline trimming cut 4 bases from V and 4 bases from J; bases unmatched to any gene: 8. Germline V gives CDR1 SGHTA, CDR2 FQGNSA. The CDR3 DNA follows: TGTGCCAGCAGCTCAGGACTAGGATCGGCAGATACGCAGTATTTT. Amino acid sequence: CASSSGLGSADTQYF.

For the CDR3, the DNA is TGCGCCAGCAGCTTGGCGGCAGGGCTTAATGAAAAACTGTTTTTT. Translation gives CASSLAAGLNEKLFF. V and J are TRBV5-1 and TRBJ1-4, with D possibly TRBD1 on 5 matching bases. V lost 0 bases and J 4 bases, leaving 10 bases between the germline ends. Per germline, CDR1 SGHRS and CDR2 YFSETQ. This CDR3 contains 15 residues.

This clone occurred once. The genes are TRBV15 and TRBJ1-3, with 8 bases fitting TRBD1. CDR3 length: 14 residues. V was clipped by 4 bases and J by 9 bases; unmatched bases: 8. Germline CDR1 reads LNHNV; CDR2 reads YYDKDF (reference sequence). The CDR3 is CATSTTGTGLTIYF. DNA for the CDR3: TGTGCCACCAGCACCACCGGGACAGGCCTCACCATATATTTT. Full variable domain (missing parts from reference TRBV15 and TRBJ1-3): DAMVIQNPRYQVTQFGKPVTLSCSQTLNHNVMYWYQQKSSQAPKLLFHYYDKDFNNEADTPDNFQSRRPNTSFCFLDIRSPGLGDTAMYLCATSTTGTGLTIYFGEGSWLTVV.

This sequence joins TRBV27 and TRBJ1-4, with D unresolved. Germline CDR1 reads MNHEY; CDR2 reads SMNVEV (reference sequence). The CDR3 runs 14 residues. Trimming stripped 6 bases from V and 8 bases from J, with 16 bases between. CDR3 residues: CASRLRGSGEKLFF. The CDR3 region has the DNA TGTGCCAGCAGACTACGGGGTTCGGGGGAAAAACTGTTTTTT.

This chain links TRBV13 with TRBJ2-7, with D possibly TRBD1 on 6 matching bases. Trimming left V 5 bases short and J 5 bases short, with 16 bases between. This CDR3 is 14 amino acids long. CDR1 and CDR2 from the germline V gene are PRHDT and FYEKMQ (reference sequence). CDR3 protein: CASSHTQGPHEQYF. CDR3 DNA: TGTGCCAGCAGCCATACACAGGGTCCCCACGAGCAGTACTTC.

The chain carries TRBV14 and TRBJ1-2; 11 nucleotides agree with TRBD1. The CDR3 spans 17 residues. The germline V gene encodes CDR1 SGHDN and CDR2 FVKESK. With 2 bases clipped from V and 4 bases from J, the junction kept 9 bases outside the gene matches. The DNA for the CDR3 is TGTGCCAGCAGCCAAATTAGGACAGGGGGCCGATTCTATGGCTACACCTTC. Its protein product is CASSQIRTGGRFYGYTF.

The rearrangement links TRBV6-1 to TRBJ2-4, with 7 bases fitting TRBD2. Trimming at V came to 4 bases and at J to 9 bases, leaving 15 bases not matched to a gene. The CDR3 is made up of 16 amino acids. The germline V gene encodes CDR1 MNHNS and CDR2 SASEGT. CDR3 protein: CASSGRDAIPGGIQYF. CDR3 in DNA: TGTGCCAGCAGTGGGAGGGATGCGATTCCGGGAGGCATTCAGTACTTC.